The rows below give T cell receptor beta chains drawn from one sample of a study of blood T cell repertoires in COVID-19. Here immunoSEQ multiplex PCR was the method, and the copy in TCRdb shows in-frame clones only, minus some. The sample shows over 150,000 clones, 75% to 90% of them seen only once. Sequencing input: PBMCs or T cells enriched from blood (not recorded which). Receptors were obtained from a man aged 40-49 years who had recovered from COVID-19. CDR3s include the opening cysteine and the closing phenylalanine or tryptophan. Each record gives: V gene, J gene, clone size, D gene, CDR3 DNA, CDR3 protein. The D gene is left open where the match is weak. Clone size appears in some rows only: once, few, many, or a class for an expanded clone.

>TRBV18|TRBJ1-2|NA|NA
TGTGCCAGCTCCCCGACAGCTAACTATGGCTACACCTTC
CASSPTANYGYTF
>TRBV9|TRBJ1-2|NA|TRBD1
TGTGCCAGCAGCGTAGATGGACAGGGGGCATGGTATGGCTACACCTTC
CASSVDGQGAWYGYTF
>TRBV27|TRBJ2-7|NA|NA
TGTGCCAGCAGCCTAGACCGGAGCTCCTACGAGCAGTACTTC
CASSLDRSSYEQYF
>TRBV7-8|TRBJ2-7|NA|NA
TGTGCCAGCGGCCTGGAGGGCTACGAGCAGTACTTC
CASGLEGYEQYF
>TRBV5-4|TRBJ1-1|NA|NA
TGTGCCAGCAGCTTGGATCGGACTTCCATCATGAACACTGAAGCTTTCTTT
CASSLDRTSIMNTEAFF
>TRBV27|TRBJ2-5|NA|TRBD1
TGTGCCAGCAGTCCCCGACAGGGACAAGAGACCCAGTACTTC
CASSPRQGQETQYF
>TRBV7-9|TRBJ1-2|NA|NA
TGTGCCAGCAGCTTAGGGTCGGCTAACTATGGCTACACCTTC
CASSLGSANYGYTF
>TRBV2|TRBJ1-2|NA|NA
TGTGCCAGCAGGCCAAGCGGAGCTAACTATGGCTACACCTTC
CASRPSGANYGYTF
>TRBV18|TRBJ1-3|NA|TRBD1
TGTGCCAGCTCACCGACGGGACAGGGAACTGGAAACACCATATATTTT
CASSPTGQGTGNTIYF
>TRBV3-1/TRBV3-2|TRBJ2-7|NA|NA
TGTGCCAGCAATCCTGGACAGCCCTTCTCCTACGAGCAGTACTTC
CASNPGQPFSYEQYF
>TRBV5-6|TRBJ2-1|NA|TRBD2
TGTGCCAGCAGGCCCCGAGCGGGAAATCAGTTCTTC
CASRPRAGNQFF
>TRBV2|TRBJ1-1|NA|TRBD1
TGTGCCAGCTTAAAGGGACAGGGGTACGCTGAAGCTTTCTTT
CASLKGQGYAEAFF
>TRBV28|TRBJ1-5|once|NA
TGTGCCAGCATCTCGGGCGGAGGGAACCAGCCCCAGCATTTT
CASISGGGNQPQHF
>TRBV28|TRBJ1-4|NA|NA
TGTGCCAGCAAGGAAGGGGTCGGTGAAAAACTGTTTTTT
CASKEGVGEKLFF
>TRBV7-9|TRBJ1-2|NA|NA
TGTGCCAGCAGCTTGCAGGGAAGGGGCTACACCTTC
CASSLQGRGYTF
>TRBV27|TRBJ1-5|NA|TRBD1
TGTGCCAGCAGTCCAACAGGGGGCATCCGGGGTAATCAGCCCCAGCATTTT
CASSPTGGIRGNQPQHF
>TRBV27|TRBJ1-2|NA|NA
TGTGCCAGCAGTTTATCGGGGGGATACGGCTACACCTTC
CASSLSGGYGYTF
>TRBV12-5|TRBJ1-6|NA|NA
TGTGCTAGTGGTTTTCGGGGGGCGTGGTCCTATAATTCACCCCTCCACTTT
CASGFRGAWSYNSPLHF
>TRBV7-9|TRBJ2-7|NA|NA
TGTGCCAGCAGCTTAGATGTACAGTCCTACGAGCAGTACTTC
CASSLDVQSYEQYF
>TRBV6-5|TRBJ1-5|NA|NA
TGTGCCAGCAGTTACGGATATGGAGCCCCACGACATTTT
CASSYGYGAPRHF
>TRBV24-1|TRBJ1-2|NA|TRBD1
TGTGCCACCAGTGATGCGGGACAGGGAGTTTGGGGCTACACCTTC
CATSDAGQGVWGYTF
>TRBV29-1|TRBJ2-1|NA|NA
TGCAGCGTCCGGGGTGGGCAGTTAAACTACAATGAGCAGTTCTTC
CSVRGGQLNYNEQFF
>TRBV27|TRBJ1-5|NA|TRBD1
TGTGCCAGCAGCGACTGGGGCGGGACAGGGGGCAATCAGCCCCAGCATTTT
CASSDWGGTGGNQPQHF
>TRBV19|TRBJ1-5|NA|NA
TGTGCCAGTATGTTGGGGCAGGGGATAGGTCCCCAGCATTTT
CASMLGQGIGPQHF
>TRBV3-1/TRBV3-2|TRBJ2-7|NA|NA
TGTGCCAGCAGCCTCAAGAAGAGGGCGGGCCAGAGATACTACGAGCAGTACTTC
CASSLKKRAGQRYYEQYF
>TRBV30|TRBJ2-7|NA|TRBD1
TGTGCCTGGAAAAAACCCGGGACAGCCTACGAGCAGTACTTC
CAWKKPGTAYEQYF
>TRBV7-9|TRBJ2-7|NA|NA
TGTGCCAGCAGTCGGGGCTCCTACGAGCAGTACTTC
CASSRGSYEQYF
>TRBV2|TRBJ1-1|few|NA
TGTGCCAGCAGTGATGAGGTTGGCACTGAAGCTTTCTTT
CASSDEVGTEAFF
>TRBV27|TRBJ1-5|NA|TRBD1
TGTGCCAGCAGTTTTCTGAAACAGGGGGGCAATCAGCCCCAGCATTTT
CASSFLKQGGNQPQHF
>TRBV28|TRBJ2-2|NA|TRBD1
TGTGCCAGCAGTTTCGGGACAGGGAACACCGGGGAGCTGTTTTTT
CASSFGTGNTGELFF
>TRBV6-6|TRBJ1-5|NA|TRBD1
TGTGCCAGCAGTTACGGGACAGGGGATCATCAGCCCCAGCATTTT
CASSYGTGDHQPQHF
>TRBV3-1/TRBV3-2|TRBJ2-3|NA|TRBD2
TGTGCCAGCAGCCAAGACGTAGCGGGGGGGCAAGATACGCAGTATTTT
CASSQDVAGGQDTQYF
>TRBV11-2|TRBJ1-6|NA|NA
TGTGCCAGCAGCTACCGCGCAAGTTCCCTCCACTTT
CASSYRASSLHF
>TRBV5-4|TRBJ2-5|NA|TRBD2
TGTGCCAGCAGCTTGGAAGTCCAGGGAGGGGAGACCCAGTACTTC
CASSLEVQGGETQYF
>TRBV30|TRBJ2-1|once|NA
TGTGCCTGGACTAGGGCAGGGATGAGCGATGAGCAGTTCTTC
CAWTRAGMSDEQFF
>TRBV6-5|TRBJ1-2|NA|TRBD1
TGTGCCAGCAGCAAAACTCAGGACAGGGGATATGGCTACACCTTC
CASSKTQDRGYGYTF
>TRBV27|TRBJ2-7|NA|NA
TGTGCCAGCAGTTCGGGTGGAGTCGAGCAGTACTTC
CASSSGGVEQYF
>TRBV28|TRBJ1-5|few|TRBD1
TGTGCCAGCATTTTCCAAGGGGGCCTCAATCAGCCCCAGCATTTT
CASIFQGGLNQPQHF
>TRBV19|TRBJ1-1|NA|NA
TGTGCCAGTAGTATCGGAGTAGGGGGGGCTGAAGCTTTCTTT
CASSIGVGGAEAFF
>TRBV5-6|TRBJ2-7|once|NA
TGTGCCAGCAGCCTGGGGTCGGGCAGGGTAGGGGCCTACGAGCAGTACTTC
CASSLGSGRVGAYEQYF
>TRBV30|TRBJ2-1|NA|NA
TGTGCCTGGAGTGTACACGGGATTGTTGAGCAGTTCTTC
CAWSVHGIVEQFF
>TRBV6-5|TRBJ2-7|NA|TRBD2
TGTGCCAGCAGGCCGGGGGGAGTTCCCTACGAGCAGTACTTC
CASRPGGVPYEQYF
>TRBV6-5|TRBJ1-1|NA|NA
TGTGCCAGCAGCTGGGGCCAGGGAACCGCTGAAGCTTTCTTT
CASSWGQGTAEAFF
>TRBV5-4|TRBJ2-2|once|NA
TGTGCCAGCAGCTTGGGAGGGAACACCGGGGAGCTGTTTTTT
CASSLGGNTGELFF
>TRBV6-5|TRBJ2-3|NA|TRBD1
TGTGCCATGCAAATGGACAGGGTGCCAGATACGCAGTATTTT
CAMQMDRVPDTQYF
>TRBV28|TRBJ2-5|NA|NA
TGTGCCAGCAGTTTTATAGGGAGGATGGGGACAGCGGAAGAGACCCAGTACTTC
CASSFIGRMGTAEETQYF
>TRBV5-4|TRBJ1-1|NA|NA
TGTGCCAGCACCCCCACCACAGGCACTGAAGCTTTCTTT
CASTPTTGTEAFF
>TRBV18|TRBJ1-2|NA|TRBD1
TGTGCCAGCTCCCCCGGACAGGGCGACGGAGGCTACACCTTC
CASSPGQGDGGYTF
>TRBV6-2/TRBV6-3|TRBJ2-4|NA|TRBD2
TGTGCCAGCAGTGCGGTACCGCGGGGGGTCAAAAACATTCAGTACTTC
CASSAVPRGVKNIQYF
>TRBV7-3|TRBJ2-1|NA|TRBD2
TGTGCCAGCAGCCCAACACCCGCCGGCGGGAGCTCCTACAATGAGCAGTTCTTC
CASSPTPAGGSSYNEQFF
>TRBV11-2|TRBJ2-2|NA|TRBD1
TGTGCCAGCAGCTTAGAAACGACAGGGCCCGGGGAGCTGTTTTTT
CASSLETTGPGELFF
>TRBV29-1|TRBJ2-7|few|TRBD2
TGCAGCGTTCGGGCGGGAGGGCCCTACGAGCAGTACTTC
CSVRAGGPYEQYF